These T cell receptor beta chains were read from a single sample in a study of graft-versus-host responses after intestinal transplantation. Clones were read by immunoSEQ multiplex PCR, and TCRdb kept only the in-frame ones, dropping some. The sample holds about 4,700 clones; 25% to 35% are singletons and the top ten take about 25%. Sequenced material: alloreactive CD8+ T cells from a mixed lymphocyte reaction culture, taken before transplantation. The origin of the receptors is a human patient who was an organ donor for intestinal transplantation. CDR3s include the opening cysteine and the closing phenylalanine or tryptophan. The D gene is left open where the match is weak. Clone size is not always given. Where it is, it says once, few, many or a class for expanded clones.

DNA	CDR3	D	size	V	J
TGTGCCAGCAGGGACCGGGACATCGGTCCGGAGTACTTC	CASRDRDIGPEYF	NA	NA	TRBV7-9	TRBJ2-5
TGTGCCAGTAGTATAAACAGCAGGTATAGCAATCAGCCCCAGCATTTT	CASSINSRYSNQPQHF	NA	medium-sized	TRBV19	TRBJ1-5
TGTGCCAGCAGCCAGCGGGGAGATTACAATGAGCAGTTCTTC	CASSQRGDYNEQFF	TRBD2	medium-sized	TRBV13	TRBJ2-1
TGTGCCAGCAGTTCTAATTCCCGGTGGACTGAAGCTTTCTTT	CASSSNSRWTEAFF	NA	NA	TRBV11-1	TRBJ1-1
TGTGCCAGCAGCTACAACGGACAGAATTTTAACTATGGCTACACCTTC	CASSYNGQNFNYGYTF	NA	few	TRBV7-8	TRBJ1-2
TGTGCCAGCAGGGGGCCGGGACATCGGTCCTACAATGAGCAGTTCTTC	CASRGPGHRSYNEQFF	NA	few	TRBV2	TRBJ2-1
TGTGCCTGGTCCGGGACAGGGCTCAACTATGGCTACACCTTC	CAWSGTGLNYGYTF	TRBD1	NA	TRBV30	TRBJ1-2
TGTGCCACCAGCGACAGGGGAATCAATCAGCCCCAGCATTTT	CATSDRGINQPQHF	TRBD1	NA	TRBV15	TRBJ1-5
TGTGCCAGCAGTTTGAATCCCCCTAGGGGGATCTCTGGAAACACCATATATTTT	CASSLNPPRGISGNTIYF	NA	NA	TRBV28	TRBJ1-3
TGTGCCAGCAGCTTGGAACTAGCGGGAGCTCACCAAGAGACCCAGTACTTC	CASSLELAGAHQETQYF	TRBD2	few	TRBV5-6	TRBJ2-5
TGTGCCAGCAGCTTAGATCGGGGGGCCGGGGTCGGCTACACCTTC	CASSLDRGAGVGYTF	NA	few	TRBV11-3	TRBJ1-2
TGTGCCAGCAGCCCTTTGAAGCTCGGTGAGCAGTTCTTC	CASSPLKLGEQFF	NA	few	TRBV5-4	TRBJ2-1
TGTGCCAGCAGTATCCTTACTTCTGGAAACACCATATATTTT	CASSILTSGNTIYF	NA	NA	TRBV7-6	TRBJ1-3
TGCAGTACTCGAGAACTTAATGAGCAGTTCTTC	CSTRELNEQFF	NA	medium-sized	TRBV20-1	TRBJ2-1
TGTGCCAGCAGTGAAAAGGGCGGGGGTTACCAAGAGACCCAGTACTTC	CASSEKGGGYQETQYF	TRBD2	medium-sized	TRBV6-1	TRBJ2-5
TGTGCCAGCAGCGCCTGGGACAGGGAGGATACGCAGTATTTT	CASSAWDREDTQYF	TRBD1	medium-sized	TRBV9	TRBJ2-3
TGTGCCAGCAGCCCCGGGATGTATGGCTACACCTTC	CASSPGMYGYTF	NA	few	TRBV7-9	TRBJ1-2
TGTGCCAGCAGCTTATCAGGATATAGCGGGGGCCTATACAATGAGCAGTTCTTC	CASSLSGYSGGLYNEQFF	TRBD2	NA	TRBV7-2	TRBJ2-1
TGTGCTAGCAGCTTATTCCCCAGGACTAGCAACCAAGAGACCCAGTACTTC	CASSLFPRTSNQETQYF	TRBD2	NA	TRBV7-7	TRBJ2-5
TGTGCCAGCAGCCAAGGACAGGGTGGTTATACTGAAGCTTTCTTT	CASSQGQGGYTEAFF	TRBD1	medium-sized	TRBV14	TRBJ1-1
TGTGCCAGCAGTTTAAACTCGGGATACAATGAGCAGTTCTTC	CASSLNSGYNEQFF	NA	few	TRBV27	TRBJ2-1
TGTGCCAGCAGCCCCACAGGGTCTCAGCCCCAGCATTTT	CASSPTGSQPQHF	NA	few	TRBV5-1	TRBJ1-5
TGCGCCAGCAGCTTGGGGCTGGGCCTGGGTCCCAATGAGCAGTTCTTC	CASSLGLGLGPNEQFF	NA	NA	TRBV5-1	TRBJ2-1
TGTGCCAGCAGTTATGGTGGAGATTATGGCTACACCTTC	CASSYGGDYGYTF	NA	NA	TRBV6-1	TRBJ1-2
TGCGCCAGCAGCCAAGGTACAGGGGACGACTATGGCTACACCTTC	CASSQGTGDDYGYTF	TRBD1	few	TRBV4-3	TRBJ1-2
TGTGCCAGCAGCTTAATTAGCGGGGGGCGCTCCTACAATGAGCAGTTCTTC	CASSLISGGRSYNEQFF	TRBD2	NA	TRBV5-6	TRBJ2-1
TGTGCCAACTCTAAAGGGGCGGTCCGGATCGGCGGCTACACCTTC	CANSKGAVRIGGYTF	NA	few	TRBV6-1	TRBJ1-2
TGTGCCAGCAGCTTAGATGGACAAACTAGCGGGGACTACAATGAGCAGTTCTTC	CASSLDGQTSGDYNEQFF	TRBD2	NA	TRBV5-4	TRBJ2-1
TGCAGCGCGGGAACTGGGGACAGGGGCCCTTCAAGCTCTGGAAACACCATATATTTT	CSAGTGDRGPSSSGNTIYF	TRBD1	NA	TRBV29-1	TRBJ1-3
TGTGCCAGCAGCCACTATCTTGACAGGGCATTGGTCGAGACCCAGTACTTC	CASSHYLDRALVETQYF	TRBD1	NA	TRBV11-2	TRBJ2-5
TGTGCCAGCAGTGAAGTCCGGGACACTGAAGCTTTCTTT	CASSEVRDTEAFF	NA	NA	TRBV2	TRBJ1-1
TGTGCCAGCAGCAAAGGCCCCCGGCTAGCGGGGGGGATGAGGGGGGAGACCCAGTACTTC	CASSKGPRLAGGMRGETQYF	NA	medium-sized	TRBV21-1	TRBJ2-5
TGCGCCAGCAGTGAGGATGTAGAAGTATACAATGAGCAGTTCTTC	CASSEDVEVYNEQFF	NA	NA	TRBV10-2	TRBJ2-1
TGTGCCAGCAGTGAGGGGAAGGGGCTGGAAGCATATACGCAGTATTTT	CASSEGKGLEAYTQYF	NA	NA	TRBV2	TRBJ2-3
TGTGCCAGCAGTGACTCCGGGGGGGCAGATACGCAGTATTTT	CASSDSGGADTQYF	TRBD2	NA	TRBV6-4	TRBJ2-3
TGTGCCTGGGGTGGGGGGGTGGCTTTCTTT	CAWGGGVAFF	NA	medium-sized	TRBV30	TRBJ1-1
TGTGCCAGCAGGAACCGGGACAGGGGGCTTTCACCCCTCCACTTT	CASRNRDRGLSPLHF	TRBD1	NA	TRBV6-1	TRBJ1-6
TGTGCCATCAGTGAGACCGGGACTAGCGGGGGTCCCGCAGATACGCAGTATTTT	CAISETGTSGGPADTQYF	TRBD2	few	TRBV10-3	TRBJ2-3
TGTGCCCTTCCCGACAGGGGGCGAATAAGCAATCAGCCCCAGCATTTT	CALPDRGRISNQPQHF	TRBD1	few	TRBV19	TRBJ1-5
TGTGCCAGCAGCTCCACTCCAAAAGACACTGAAGCTTTCTTT	CASSSTPKDTEAFF	NA	many	TRBV11-2	TRBJ1-1
TGTGCCAGTAGTCCTTGGGAGGCGAACACTGAAGCTTTCTTT	CASSPWEANTEAFF	NA	medium-sized	TRBV19	TRBJ1-1
TGTGCCAGCGGCCCACAGGGGAATGAGCAGTTCTTC	CASGPQGNEQFF	TRBD1	few	TRBV13	TRBJ2-1
TGTGCCAGCAGCTTAGACACAGGGCACGGTCCTTACAATGAGCAGTTCTTC	CASSLDTGHGPYNEQFF	NA	medium-sized	TRBV11-2	TRBJ2-1
TGTGCCAGCAGCTTGTGGGGCCAGCCGGCTTTCTTT	CASSLWGQPAFF	NA	medium-sized	TRBV5-4	TRBJ1-1
TGTGCCAGCAGCTTAGGGGGGGGTTTAGATGAAAAACTGTTTTTT	CASSLGGGLDEKLFF	NA	medium-sized	TRBV7-9	TRBJ1-4